The rows below give T cell receptor beta chains drawn from one sample of a study of control samples from healthy donors and cancer patients. Sequenced by immunoSEQ multiplex PCR; TCRdb stores in-frame clones only, minus some. The sample carries fewer than 200,000 clones, around nine tenths recorded once. What was sequenced was blood. These receptors all come from a man aged 30 to 39 in good health. CDR3s include the opening cysteine and the closing phenylalanine or tryptophan. The D gene is left open where the match is weak. Some rows have no size entry. The others give once, few or many, or a class for an expanded clone.

- TRBJ1-2 TRBV12-2 - CASRSPCLTDPYGYTF TGTGCAAGTCGCTCCCCGTGTCTCACAGACCCCTATGGCTACACCTTC
- TRBJ1-5 TRBV7-2 - CASSLKGYSNQPQHF TGTGCCAGCAGCCTCAAGGGGTATAGCAATCAGCCCCAGCATTTT
- TRBJ2-3 TRBV14 - CASNLPGSGDTQYF TGTGCCAGCAACCTCCCAGGATCGGGAGATACGCAGTATTTT
- TRBJ2-7 TRBV6-5 - CASRVSSYEQYF TGTGCCAGCCGGGTGAGCTCCTACGAGCAGTACTTC
- TRBJ1-2 TRBV4-3 - CASSPTPSAYGYTF TGCGCCAGCAGCCCTACCCCCTCGGCCTATGGCTACACCTTC
once TRBJ2-3 TRBV6-4 TRBD2 CASSASGGATDTQYF TGTGCCAGCAGTGCTAGCGGGGGGGCCACAGATACGCAGTATTTT
- TRBJ1-4 TRBV30 TRBD1 CAWSKDGRTGLTNEKLFF TGTGCCTGGAGTAAGGATGGGAGGACAGGGCTAACTAATGAAAAACTGTTTTTT
- TRBJ1-1 TRBV19 TRBD1 CASSMDRGRVTEAFF TGTGCCAGTAGTATGGACAGGGGGCGAGTCACTGAAGCTTTCTTT
- TRBJ1-6 TRBV27 - CASSLSRGQSSYNSPLHF TGTGCCAGCAGTTTATCGCGGGGGCAGAGCTCCTATAATTCACCCCTCCACTTT
- TRBJ1-4 TRBV20-1 - CSAREWGGIF TGCAGTGCTAGAGAATGGGGCGGGATTTTT